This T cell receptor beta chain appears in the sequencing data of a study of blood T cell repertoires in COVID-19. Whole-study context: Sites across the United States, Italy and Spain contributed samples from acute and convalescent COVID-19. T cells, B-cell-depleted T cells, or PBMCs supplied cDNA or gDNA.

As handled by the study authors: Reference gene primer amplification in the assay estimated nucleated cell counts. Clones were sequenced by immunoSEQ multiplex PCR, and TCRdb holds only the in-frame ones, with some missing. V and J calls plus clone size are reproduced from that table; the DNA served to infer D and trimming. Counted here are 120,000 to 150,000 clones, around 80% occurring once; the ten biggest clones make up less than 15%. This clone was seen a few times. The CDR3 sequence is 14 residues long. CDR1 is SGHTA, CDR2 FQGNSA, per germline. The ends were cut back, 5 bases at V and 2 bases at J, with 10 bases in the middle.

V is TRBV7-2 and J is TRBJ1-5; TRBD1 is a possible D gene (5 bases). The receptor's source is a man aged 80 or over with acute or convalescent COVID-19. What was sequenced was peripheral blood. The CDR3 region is CASSARAGNQPQHF. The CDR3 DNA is TGTGCCAGCAGCGCCAGGGCCGGCAATCAGCCCCAGCATTTT. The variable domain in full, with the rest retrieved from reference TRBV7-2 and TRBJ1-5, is GAGVSQSPSNKVTEKGKDVELRCDPISGHTALYWYRQSLGQGLEFLIYFQGNSAPDKSGLPSDRFSAERTGGSVSTLTIQRTQQEDSAVYLCASSARAGNQPQHFGDGTRLSIL.